Listed here are 8 T cell receptor beta chains from one sample, sequenced in a study of spatial heterogeneity in lung cancer. TCRdb fed the 5' RACE reads into MiXCR, producing one record per CDR3 protein. This sample has 800 to 950 distinct CDR3 sequences, with around 38% found just once. Specified time point: sample taken at primary tumor resection. The sample was normal lung tissue next to the tumor, taken at surgery. These receptors all stem from a male donor with early-stage non-small cell lung cancer.

This clonotype rates as medium-sized. This beta chain is an unintended read in a library built for alpha chains; its size means little. V is TRBV6-1 and J is TRBJ2-7, with TRBD1 matching 9 bases. The CDR3 extends over 16 amino acids. CDR1 and CDR2 from the germline V gene are MNHNS and SASEGT. V was pared by 7 bases and J by 2 bases, with 12 bases of the junction left unmatched. The CDR3, as DNA: TGTGCCAGCACACACGCCGAGGGGACAGGGCCCTACGAGCAGTACTTC. Translating gives CASTHAEGTGPYEQYF.

On this clonotype itself: This beta chain represents an off-target read in a library built for alpha chains; its size is of limited meaning. This chain uses TRBV28 with TRBJ2-7; 7 bases are a match to TRBD1. The CDR3 has 14 amino acids. Germline CDR1 MDHEN, CDR2 SYDVKM. The V and J ends lost 3 bases and 2 bases, in that order; junction bases with no gene match: 4. Here the CDR3 reads CASSFGDRPYEQYF. In nucleotides, the CDR3 is TGTGCCAGCAGTTTTGGGGACAGACCCTACGAGCAGTACTTC.

Sample share makes this clonotype medium-sized. As an off-target read in a library built for alpha chains, this beta chain has a frequency of little significance. This chain links TRBV7-2 with TRBJ2-7; 8 nucleotides align to TRBD2. The CDR3 consists of 14 residues. With 5 bases clipped from V and 7 bases from J, the junction kept 10 bases outside the gene matches. CDR1 SGHTA and CDR2 FQGNSA come from the germline V gene. CDR3 coding DNA: TGTGCCAGCAGCCCCAGCGGGAGAGCTGGGGAGCAGTACTTC. This gives the protein CASSPSGRAGEQYF. The whole variable domain, filled in from reference TRBV7-2 and TRBJ2-7, reads GAGVSQSPSNKVTEKGKDVELRCDPISGHTALYWYRQSLGQGLEFLIYFQGNSAPDKSGLPSDRFSAERTGGSVSTLTIQRTQQEDSAVYLCASSPSGRAGEQYFGPGTRLTVT.

This clonotype was recorded a few times. Within a library made for alpha chains, this beta chain is off target, and its count is uninformative. The J gene is TRBJ2-3, the V gene TRBV6-1; tentative D call: TRBD2 (6 bases). Germline V gene sequence: CDR1 MNHNS, CDR2 SASEGT. Trimming took off 2 bases at V and 4 bases at J, with 10 bases between the two ends. The CDR3 is 14 amino acids. The CDR3 sequence: CASSERLASDTQYF. The CDR3 region has the DNA TGTGCCAGCAGTGAAAGGCTAGCGTCAGATACGCAGTATTTT.

Comments on this clonotype: This beta chain is a stray sequence in a library constructed for alpha chains; its clone size is not meaningful. The CDR3 DNA sequence: TGCGCCAGCCTCTTAGCACTACCAAATTCGATCGAGCAGTACTTC. Translation: CASLLALPNSIEQYF. The chain employs TRBV10-2 and TRBJ2-7; D remains unclear. V was clipped by 8 bases and J by 6 bases, with 23 bases between them. The germline V gene has CDR1 WSHSY and CDR2 SAAADI. The CDR3 length is 15 residues.

By share, this clonotype counts as large (0.1 to 1%). A library prepared for alpha chains yielded this beta chain as an off-target read; its size is of little meaning. V is TRBV6-5 and J is TRBJ2-2; 12 bases align to TRBD2. This CDR3 is built from 15 residues. Germline-derived CDR1 and CDR2 are MNHEY and SVGAGI. V trimming: 6 bases; J trimming: 7 bases; junction bases outside the gene matches: 6. The CDR3: CASRTSGRTVGELFF. DNA of the CDR3: TGTGCCAGCAGGACTAGCGGGAGAACTGTCGGGGAGCTGTTTTTT.

As regards this clonotype: This beta chain is an unintended read in a library built for alpha chains; its size means little. The J gene is TRBJ1-6, the V gene TRBV20-1, with TRBD1 matching 9 bases. The CDR3 runs to 14 residues. Looked up from germline, CDR1 is DFQATT and CDR2 is SNEGSKA (reference sequence). V lost 1 base and J lost 7; bases outside the gene matches: 2. The CDR3, as DNA: TGCAGTGCTAGAGGGACAGGGGTAAATTCACCCCTCCACTTT. This codes for CSARGTGVNSPLHF.

This clonotype was observed a single time. The library was designed around alpha chains, so this beta chain is a stray read whose abundance carries little weight. This chain uses TRBV11-1 with TRBJ2-5, with a weak D call TRBD2 (6 bases). The CDR3 covers 13 residues. Germline lookup yields CDR1 SGHAT and CDR2 FQDESV (reference sequence). Trimming took 5 bases from V and 4 from J, leaving 11 bases between them. CDR3 coding DNA: TGTGCCAGCAGCGGGGGACTTGGAGAGACCCAGTACTTC. Translating it yields CASSGGLGETQYF.